These T cell receptor beta chains were read from a single sample in a study of cytomegalovirus exposure and HLA in healthy donors. Using immunoSEQ multiplex PCR, the repertoire was profiled, and TCRdb retains in-frame clones only, with some absent. The profile shows about 150,000 clones, 60% to 75% of them singletons. The source material was PBMCs. Receptors originate from a man between 18 and 29 years old in good health and CMV-seronegative. The CDR3 runs from the conserved cysteine through the conserved F or W. A D gene is named only where the DNA matches it firmly. Clone size is given for some rows only: seen once, a few or many times, or a class if the clone is expanded.

>-|TRBJ2-1|-|14|TRBV9
CASSVMDRNNEQFF
>TRBD2|TRBJ2-7|-|16|TRBV7-2
CASSLVLAGGPYEQYF
>-|TRBJ1-2|-|13|TRBV7-2
CASSWQGNYGYTF
>TRBD1|TRBJ2-7|-|13|TRBV5-1
CASSLGTDDEQYF
>TRBD2|TRBJ2-5|-|16|TRBV11-2
CASSLGAPSGGETQYF
>TRBD1|TRBJ1-4|once|17|TRBV7-9
CASSQDRAGTVNEKLFF
>TRBD1|TRBJ1-6|-|18|TRBV2
CASSAPRDRDSYNSPLHF
>TRBD1|TRBJ1-2|-|15|TRBV28
CASSLKGQGNYGYTF
>TRBD1|TRBJ2-1|-|18|TRBV4-3
CASSQDLIQGAIGNEQFF
>-|TRBJ1-4|-|13|TRBV15
CATSRARDEKLFF
>-|TRBJ2-4|-|18|TRBV18
CASSPAAGRGLGKNIQYF
>-|TRBJ2-2|-|15|TRBV14
CASSQIGRGTGELFF
>TRBD1|TRBJ2-5|-|17|TRBV7-9
CASTNLYTGGIGETQYF
>-|TRBJ2-3|-|17|TRBV23-1
CASSQPLGGSFTDTQYF
>TRBD1|TRBJ1-3|-|14|TRBV5-1
CASSLGGQGNTIYF
>-|TRBJ2-5|-|14|TRBV7-9
CASSLGQSQETQYF
>-|TRBJ1-1|-|11|TRBV7-8
CASVAILRAFF
>-|TRBJ1-5|-|16|TRBV27
CASSPAGAYSNQPQHF
>-|TRBJ1-2|-|18|TRBV27
CASSLSAGTSSFYGGYTF
>-|TRBJ1-6|-|13|TRBV27
CASSLTPASPLHF
>-|TRBJ1-1|-|17|TRBV6-1
CASSELGGGVRSTEAFF
>-|TRBJ1-1|-|14|TRBV6-6
CASSYLDSYTEAFF
>-|TRBJ1-2|-|13|TRBV29-1
CSVDGTSNHGYTF
>TRBD1|TRBJ1-4|-|14|TRBV6-5
CASRLTGVGEKLFF
>-|TRBJ1-1|once|15|TRBV6-1
CASSEARGYDTEAFF
>-|TRBJ2-3|-|14|TRBV30
CAWIEDTYPDTQYF
>-|TRBJ1-2|-|14|TRBV7-2
CASSRAGKTDGYTF
>TRBD2|TRBJ2-3|-|15|TRBV4-3
CASSRRLAGSDTQYF
>-|TRBJ1-1|-|16|TRBV11-2
CASSRPGRGKNTEAFF
>TRBD1|TRBJ2-3|-|15|TRBV30
CAWYRDRGRTDTQYF
>-|TRBJ1-2|-|12|TRBV2
CASSEGAYGYTF
>TRBD1|TRBJ1-2|-|17|TRBV10-1
CASSDPRTGGGGGGYTF
>TRBD2|TRBJ2-1|-|15|TRBV27
CASRVAGGPRGEQFF
>-|TRBJ2-7|few|14|TRBV7-3
CASSPSGYSYEQYF
>-|TRBJ1-4|-|17|TRBV11-2
CASRPGGRNRANEKLFF
>-|TRBJ2-3|-|16|TRBV19
CASKFWLDLGTDTQYF
>TRBD2|TRBJ2-1|-|15|TRBV6-4
CASSERGGSYNEQFF
>-|-|-|11|TRBV7-9
CASSLNFEQYF
>-|TRBJ1-1|-|11|TRBV30
CARGQNTEAFF
>-|TRBJ1-5|-|14|TRBV29-1
CSVWTSGVGQPQHF
>TRBD1|TRBJ1-3|-|19|TRBV6-4
CASLGPYETGASSGNTIYF
>TRBD1|TRBJ1-2|-|16|TRBV6-6
CASSYPPTGATYGYTF
>-|TRBJ2-6|few|16|TRBV2
CASSPDGLSGANGLTF
>TRBD1|TRBJ1-6|-|14|TRBV9
CASSPTGEKGPLHF
>-|TRBJ1-2|-|11|TRBV20-1
CSAPNRRTYTF
>TRBD1|TRBJ1-4|-|15|TRBV7-9
CASSYPDRGEEKLFF